This is a list of T cell receptor beta chains from one sample in a study of vaccination and CD4 T cells after COVID-19. For these receptors, no antigen is known. TCRdb fed the PCR reads into MiXCR, producing one record per CDR3 protein. Of thousands of distinct CDR3 sequences listed, under 35% are singletons. Source material: CD4+ T cells from blood, cultured in vitro. All receptors come from a human donor in good health. The CDR3 runs from the conserved cysteine through the conserved F or W. The order of the fields is clone size, J gene, CDR3 length, V gene, D gene, CDR3 protein, CDR3 DNA. A D gene is named only where the DNA matches it firmly. Only part of the rows carry a size: once, few, many, or a class if the clone is expanded.

clone_size: medium-sized; j_call: TRBJ1-5; cdr3_length: 13; v_call: TRBV27; d_call: NA; cdr3_aa: CASSFQGRQPQHF; cdr3_nt: TGTGCCAGCAGTTTCCAGGGGAGGCAGCCCCAGCATTTT
clone_size: few; j_call: TRBJ1-6; cdr3_length: 16; v_call: TRBV10-3; d_call: TRBD1; cdr3_aa: CAISEMESAGGSPLHF; cdr3_nt: TGTGCCATCAGTGAGATGGAATCGGCAGGGGGTTCACCCCTCCACTTT
clone_size: NA; j_call: TRBJ2-3; cdr3_length: 15; v_call: TRBV5-4; d_call: TRBD1; cdr3_aa: CASSPGQGKTDTQYF; cdr3_nt: TGTGCCAGCAGCCCGGGACAGGGTAAGACAGATACGCAGTATTTT
clone_size: NA; j_call: TRBJ2-3; cdr3_length: 17; v_call: TRBV12-3/TRBV12-4; d_call: TRBD2; cdr3_aa: CASSLALAGGSTDTQYF; cdr3_nt: TGTGCCAGCAGTTTAGCCTTAGCGGGAGGGAGCACAGATACGCAGTATTTT
clone_size: few; j_call: TRBJ2-7; cdr3_length: 14; v_call: TRBV4-2; d_call: NA; cdr3_aa: CASSQEALVGEQYF; cdr3_nt: TGTGCCAGCAGCCAAGAGGCGTTAGTGGGCGAGCAGTACTTC
clone_size: NA; j_call: TRBJ2-5; cdr3_length: 13; v_call: TRBV25-1; d_call: NA; cdr3_aa: CASSPSGLETQYF; cdr3_nt: TGTGCCAGCAGCCCCTCGGGGCTGGAGACCCAGTACTTC
clone_size: few; j_call: TRBJ1-2; cdr3_length: 14; v_call: TRBV2; d_call: NA; cdr3_aa: CASSGGQYNYGYTF; cdr3_nt: TGTGCCAGCAGTGGGGGACAATACAACTATGGCTACACCTTC
clone_size: few; j_call: TRBJ2-3; cdr3_length: 16; v_call: TRBV27; d_call: NA; cdr3_aa: CASSRMVGFSTDTQYF; cdr3_nt: TGTGCCAGCAGTAGGATGGTGGGATTTAGCACAGATACGCAGTATTTT
clone_size: NA; j_call: TRBJ1-2; cdr3_length: 11; v_call: TRBV6-1; d_call: NA; cdr3_aa: CASSHANGYTF; cdr3_nt: TGTGCCAGCAGTCATGCCAACGGCTACACCTTC
clone_size: NA; j_call: TRBJ2-5; cdr3_length: 15; v_call: TRBV29-1; d_call: NA; cdr3_aa: CSVVRSAARRETQYF; cdr3_nt: TGCAGCGTTGTACGTAGCGCAGCCAGGAGGGAGACCCAGTACTTC
clone_size: NA; j_call: TRBJ2-1; cdr3_length: 15; v_call: TRBV7-2; d_call: NA; cdr3_aa: CASSLGGRRRKEQFF; cdr3_nt: TGTGCCAGCAGCTTAGGGGGGCGCAGACGTAAAGAGCAGTTCTTC
clone_size: NA; j_call: TRBJ1-5; cdr3_length: 16; v_call: TRBV7-9; d_call: NA; cdr3_aa: CASSLDSAGSNQPQHF; cdr3_nt: TGTGCCAGCAGCTTAGATTCGGCAGGGAGTAATCAGCCCCAGCATTTT
clone_size: NA; j_call: TRBJ1-1; cdr3_length: 15; v_call: TRBV19; d_call: NA; cdr3_aa: CASSVGARVGTEAFF; cdr3_nt: TGTGCCAGTAGTGTGGGGGCGCGAGTGGGCACTGAAGCTTTCTTT